A selection of T cell receptor beta chains follows, all from one sample in a study of OX40 agonist ivuxolimab in advanced cancers. TCRdb's copy holds only in-frame clones and misses some; the assay was immunoSEQ multiplex PCR. The sample contains tens of thousands of clones, under 90% of which appear only once. The source was CD4+ or CD8+ T cells sorted from blood, collected in a trial of the OX40 agonist ivuxolimab. The receptors derive from an adult with an advanced solid tumor such as melanoma, head and neck, liver or kidney cancer. Each CDR3 is given with its conserved first and last residue. The D gene is left open where the match is weak. A clone size is listed for some rows: how often the clone was seen (once, few, many), or a class if it is expanded.

j_call | d_call | clone_size | v_call | cdr3_nt | cdr3_aa
TRBJ1-5 | - | - | TRBV6-5 | TGTGCCACCTCGACAGACAAATATAGCAATCAGCCCCAGCATTTT | CATSTDKYSNQPQHF
TRBJ2-5 | - | - | TRBV4-3 | TGCGCCAGCAGCCAAGATGGGGGGTGGGGAATGGGAGAGACCCAGTACTTC | CASSQDGGWGMGETQYF
TRBJ2-2 | - | - | TRBV4-2 | TGTGCCAGCAGCCAAGGGTCGGTAACCGGGGAGCTGTTTTTT | CASSQGSVTGELFF
TRBJ2-7 | - | - | TRBV19 | TGTGCCAGTAGTATAGGTGGGCAGGTGGGAACCTACGAGCAGTACTTC | CASSIGGQVGTYEQYF
TRBJ2-7 | - | - | TRBV7-3 | TGTGCCAGCAGCTTAGGCGGCCTAGACAGCTCCTACGAGCAGTACTTC | CASSLGGLDSSYEQYF
TRBJ1-2 | TRBD1 | - | TRBV7-8 | TGTGCCAGCAGCTTTGAGAGGACAGGGGGGAACTATGGCTACACCTTC | CASSFERTGGNYGYTF
TRBJ2-1 | - | - | TRBV5-1 | TGCGCCAGCAGCCTGGCGGGCCAAAGCACCGAGCAGTTCTTC | CASSLAGQSTEQFF
TRBJ1-1 | TRBD1 | - | TRBV19 | TGTGCCAGTTTTAGACAGGGGGTGATGAGCACTGAAGCTTTCTTT | CASFRQGVMSTEAFF
TRBJ1-1 | - | - | TRBV6-5 | TGTGCCAGCAGTCTACGAGAGAGGACTGAAGCTTTCTTT | CASSLRERTEAFF
TRBJ1-2 | - | once | TRBV20-1 | TGCAGTGCTCCTAGACGCGCTGGCTACACCTTC | CSAPRRAGYTF
TRBJ2-3 | TRBD2 | once | TRBV27 | TGTGCCAGCATGAGGACTAGCGGGAGAAGGGATACGCAGTATTTT | CASMRTSGRRDTQYF
TRBJ2-7 | TRBD2 | - | TRBV10-3 | TGTGCCATCAGTGAGTCAGCGGGGTACGAGCAGTACTTC | CAISESAGYEQYF
TRBJ1-1 | - | - | TRBV28 | TGTGCCAGCAGTAGGGGGTTCACTGAAGCTTTCTTT | CASSRGFTEAFF
TRBJ1-6 | TRBD1 | - | TRBV19 | TGTGCCAGTAGTATGATGGGACAGGTGGGTTCACCCCTCCACTTT | CASSMMGQVGSPLHF
TRBJ2-3 | TRBD1 | - | TRBV11-1 | TGTGCCAGCAGCTTCCCGGGACAGGGGGCTGGCGATACGCAGTATTTT | CASSFPGQGAGDTQYF
TRBJ1-5 | - | few | TRBV6-5 | TGTGCCAGCGCCTCCTCGGTCGATCAGCCCCAGCATTTT | CASASSVDQPQHF
TRBJ1-1 | - | - | TRBV7-3 | TGTGCCAGCAGCTTAACCAGGAGCACTGAAGCTTTCTTT | CASSLTRSTEAFF
TRBJ1-2 | TRBD1 | - | TRBV10-3 | TGTGCCATCAGCGCGGGACAGGCGTCCTATGGCTACACCTTC | CAISAGQASYGYTF
TRBJ2-1 | TRBD1 | - | TRBV11-2 | TGTGCCAGCAGCTTAGGCCCGAACAGGGGGTCCTACAATGAGCAGTTCTTC | CASSLGPNRGSYNEQFF
TRBJ1-4 | - | - | TRBV6-1 | TGTGCCAGCAGTGAAGGAGGGGCAGGGGTCTCGGAAAAACTGTTTTTT | CASSEGGAGVSEKLFF
TRBJ1-2 | - | - | TRBV29-1 | TGCAGCGTTGAGAGGTCGGATGGCTACACCTTC | CSVERSDGYTF
TRBJ2-7 | TRBD1 | - | TRBV5-5 | TGTGCCAGCAGCCTCGGACAGGGTTGGCCGTACTTC | CASSLGQGWPYF
TRBJ1-1 | TRBD1 | once | TRBV9 | TGTGCCAGCAGCGCAGCCGACAGGGACAACACTGAAGCTTTCTTT | CASSAADRDNTEAFF
TRBJ1-1 | - | - | TRBV6-5 | TGTGCCAGCAGCCAACGAGGGGACGGGGGGACTGAAGCTTTCTTT | CASSQRGDGGTEAFF
TRBJ1-1 | TRBD1 | - | TRBV7-8 | TGTGCCAGCATCTTGACAGGGGGTACCACTGAAGCTTTCTTT | CASILTGGTTEAFF
TRBJ1-1 | - | - | TRBV11-3 | TGTGCCAGCAGCTTACAGATAGGGGTTAACACTGAAGCTTTCTTT | CASSLQIGVNTEAFF
TRBJ2-2 | TRBD2 | - | TRBV4-1 | TGCGCCAGCAGCCAAGTCTTGACTAGCGGGGGGGGTAGGTTTTTT | CASSQVLTSGGGRFF
TRBJ1-1 | - | - | TRBV28 | TGTGCCAGCAGCGCTCCCGGGGCGGGACCCGAAGCTTTCTTT | CASSAPGAGPEAFF
TRBJ2-5 | TRBD2 | - | TRBV9 | TGTGCCAGCAGCGTTGCTAGCGGGGGGATGGAGACCCAGTACTTC | CASSVASGGMETQYF
TRBJ1-2 | - | - | TRBV10-3 | TGTGCCATTCTCATCGGGTCCTGGGGTGGCTACACCTTC | CAILIGSWGGYTF
TRBJ2-7 | - | - | TRBV18 | TGTGCCAGCTCACCACGGGGATCGGGCGCGAAGTCGGGATACCCCTACGAGCAGTACTTC | CASSPRGSGAKSGYPYEQYF
TRBJ2-7 | - | - | TRBV14 | TGTGCCAGCAGCCTTCGAGGACAGATCTACGAGCAGTACTTC | CASSLRGQIYEQYF
TRBJ2-2 | - | - | TRBV30 | TGTGCCTGGAGCCGCACCGGGGAGCTGTTTTTT | CAWSRTGELFF
TRBJ2-7 | - | - | TRBV7-2 | TGTGCCAGCAGCTTGATAACAGGAGTCTACGAGCAGTACTTC | CASSLITGVYEQYF